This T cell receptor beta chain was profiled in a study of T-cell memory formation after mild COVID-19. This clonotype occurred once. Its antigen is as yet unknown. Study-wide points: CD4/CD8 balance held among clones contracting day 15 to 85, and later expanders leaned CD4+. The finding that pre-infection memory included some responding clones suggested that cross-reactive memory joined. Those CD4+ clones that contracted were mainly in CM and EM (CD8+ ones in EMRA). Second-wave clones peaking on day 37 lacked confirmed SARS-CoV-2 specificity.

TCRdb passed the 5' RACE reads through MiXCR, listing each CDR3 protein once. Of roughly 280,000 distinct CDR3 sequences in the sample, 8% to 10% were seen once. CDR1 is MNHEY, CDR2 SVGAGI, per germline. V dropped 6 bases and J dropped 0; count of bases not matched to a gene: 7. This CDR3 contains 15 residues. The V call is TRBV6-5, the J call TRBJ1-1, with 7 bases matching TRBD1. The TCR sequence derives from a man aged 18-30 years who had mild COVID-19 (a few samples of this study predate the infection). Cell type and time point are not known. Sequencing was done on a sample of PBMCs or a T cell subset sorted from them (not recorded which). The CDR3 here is CASSRTGNMNTEAFF. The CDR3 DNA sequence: TGTGCCAGCAGCCGGACAGGAAACATGAACACTGAAGCTTTCTTT.